This entry is about one TCR beta chain. This clonotype was seen many times. What this receptor recognizes is not known. Base qualities are missing; no much larger clone stands one base away. The germline V gene provides CDR1 MDHEN and CDR2 SYDVKM. The trim is 2 bases for V and 3 bases for J, with a gap of 11 bases between the germline ends. Its CDR3 holds 14 amino acids, cysteine through phenylalanine. Kept here is only the CDR3 DNA, which spans 42 bases and is read in frame from base 1. Hyperthyroidism patients were newly diagnosed, had a disease duration of under 2 months, and were aged 18 to 65 years. The study excluded patients with uncontrolled infections, other autoimmune diseases, pregnancy or lactation. Diagnoses were established on the basis of clinical symptoms, serum thyroxine and TRAb, thyroid ultrasound, and orbital computed tomography. Blood from progressor patients was collected at the time of first diagnosis with hyperthyroidism, before any ophthalmopathy symptoms had appeared. PBMCs were isolated from 8 to 10 ml of fresh peripheral blood by Ficoll-Paque density gradient centrifugation. Patients classed as progressors first received a Graves' hyperthyroidism diagnosis and then went on to develop ophthalmopathy during follow-up. Total RNA was extracted with Trizol reagent, and quality was checked on an Agilent 2100 Bioanalyzer.

The TCR beta CDR3 regions were amplified from RNA transcripts. A first-round RT-PCR of the TCR CDR3 used the HTBI primer set with the Qiagen OneStep RT-PCR kit. Libraries were constructed in a second round of multiplex PCR, after which size selection and purification were performed. Paired-end sequencing of the libraries was performed with 100 bp reads on an Illumina HiSeq2000. As for the original processing: SOAPnuke was used to process the raw data, with reads discarded if the reads contained adapters or uncalled bases, had a mean Phred below 15, or lacked an exact constant-primer or identifier match. High-quality paired reads were merged with COPE v1.2.5, and unique nucleotide sequences were defined as clonotypes. MiTCR v1.1 was used to align the clonotypes against IMGT TRBV, TRBD and TRBJ reference segments. The analysis was restricted to V-J combinations with a frequency above 0.0001, which together covered approximately 99% of the repertoires. A TCS score was defined as the ratio of F50 (clonal expansion) to E x V (chaos), with BLOSUM62-based TCRdist applied between CDR3 peptides within each V-J. Welch's t-statistics and random forest reduced just over 500 V-J features to about 12, which were used in a naive Bayes classifier (R e1071). Starting from the raw public reads, TCRdb applied fastp trimming at Q25, assembled clones with MiXCR and retained in-frame beta chains. All rows with the same CDR3 protein become a single entry with the most common DNA and genes. TCRdb, not the authors, supplied the V and J calls. The table for this sample lists 250,000 to 300,000 distinct CDR3 sequences; just over 14% of them were counted only once. 13% of the sample comes from the top ten.

This sample was included in a study of T cells in Graves' hyperthyroidism and ophthalmopathy (dated by TCRdb to between 2018 and 2021). With respect to the entire study: Peripheral blood samples were taken at the time of initial diagnosis, prior to any treatment. TCR V-J signatures able to tell the groups apart were searched for in a discovery cohort of 95 to 100 patients, of whom over 40 had Graves' ophthalmopathy and roughly 58 had stable Graves' hyperthyroidism. Prospective prediction of ophthalmopathy was tested in an independent validation cohort of about 19 hyperthyroidism patients and 17 patients who later progressed to ophthalmopathy. For training and testing, the 100 or so patients in the discovery cohort were randomly divided in a 7:3 ratio. The study also compared thyroid tissue and blood T-cell repertoires from a handful of Graves' hyperthyroidism patients. Following sampling, methimazole starting at 30 mg daily was given to hyperthyroidism patients, and high-dose intravenous methylprednisolone was given to ophthalmopathy patients. TCR Vbeta CDR3 sequencing of 140 or so peripheral blood samples (over 40 ophthalmopathy, roughly 72 hyperthyroidism and about 17 progressor patients) is reported in the paper.

Findings and caveats that apply to the study as a whole: In validation, the model predicted progression to ophthalmopathy a median of roughly 6.5 months before onset, with approximately 70% sensitivity and almost 75% specificity. Most expanded thyroid clonotypes (frequency above 0.001) were also detected in blood, a finding suggesting that blood repertoires may reflect thyroid immune responses. Sample size was not statistically predetermined, and investigators were not blinded to group allocation. A model built on a 13 V-J signature distinguished ophthalmopathy from stable hyperthyroidism, reaching 85% to 90% sensitivity and 81.08% specificity in cross-validation and 80%/75% in testing.

The chain is made from TRBV28 and TRBJ2-7; the D segment cannot be called with confidence. Sequenced sample: blood. The receptor was isolated from a woman between 35 and 50 years old with Graves' hyperthyroidism that later progressed to Graves' ophthalmopathy. In nucleotide form, the sequence is TGTGCCAGCAGTTTAGTAACCCTTCTCTACGAGCAGTACTTC. Its translation reads: CASSLVTLLYEQYF.